Below, 17 T cell receptor beta chains from the same sample are listed, as sequenced in a study of OX40 agonist ivuxolimab in advanced cancers. Some clones are missing from TCRdb's copy, which holds only in-frame ones; the method was immunoSEQ multiplex PCR. The sample lists roughly 58,000 clones, 87% occurring once. The sample in question was CD4+ or CD8+ T cells sorted from blood, obtained in a trial of the OX40 agonist ivuxolimab. The receptor set was obtained from an adult with an advanced solid tumor such as melanoma, head and neck, liver or kidney cancer.

V gene TRBV6-5 combines with J gene TRBJ2-7; maybe TRBD1 (5 bases). The CDR3 covers 11 residues. Germline V gene data show CDR1 as MNHEY and CDR2 as SVGAGI. Between the trimmed V and J ends, which lost 8 bases and 3 bases, there was a span of 8 bases. The CDR3 DNA reads TGTGCCAGCCAAGACAGCTACGAGCAGTACTTC. Translated: CASQDSYEQYF.

This clone was found once. This chain links TRBV6-1 with TRBJ1-5; the D is unclear. CDR3 size: 13 residues. Between the trimmed V and J ends, which lost 2 bases and 5 bases, there was a span of 7 bases. Germline lookup yields CDR1 MNHNS and CDR2 SASEGT. DNA for the CDR3: TGTGCCAGCAGTGAAAGGAAGGATCAGCCCCAGCATTTT. Residues: CASSERKDQPQHF.

The CDR3 region has the DNA TGTGCCTGGAGTGTGGGGGGAGGTAACACCATATATTTT. Encoded protein: CAWSVGGGNTIYF. J is TRBJ1-3 and V is TRBV30; D might be TRBD1 (5 bases). The CDR3 has 13 amino acids. The germline V and J ends were trimmed by 0 bases and 7 bases, with 10 bases remaining between them. The germline V gene encodes CDR1 GTSNPN and CDR2 SVGIG (reference sequence).

The chain recombines TRBV6-1 with TRBJ2-7; TRBD1 aligns across 10 bases. The CDR3 sequence is 13 residues long. V dropped 7 bases and J dropped 5; count of bases not matched to a gene: 5. Looked up from germline, CDR1 is MNHNS and CDR2 is SASEGT. CDR3 nucleotides: TGTGCCAGCACCTTGACAGGGGGCGACGAGCAGTACTTC. It specifies CASTLTGGDEQYF.

The rearrangement joins TRBV10-3 to TRBJ1-4, with D perhaps matching TRBD1 (6 bases). V lost 10 bases and J lost 5, with 11 bases in between. The CDR3 has 12 amino acids. Germline CDR1 reads ENHRY; CDR2 reads SYGVKD. The DNA of the CDR3 is TGTGCCACCTCGACAGGAAATGAAAAACTGTTTTTT. It is translated as CATSTGNEKLFF.

This sequence joins TRBV6-1 and TRBJ1-4, with TRBD1 as a possible D gene (6 bases). There are 13 residues in the CDR3. Trimming pared 7 bases from V and 5 bases from J, leaving 11 bases between. In germline, CDR1 is MNHNS, CDR2 SASEGT. In DNA, the CDR3 is TGTGCCAGCATTACAGGGACAAATGAAAAACTGTTTTTT. This codes for CASITGTNEKLFF.

The chain combines TRBV15 with TRBJ2-1, with 13 bases matching TRBD2. From germline, CDR1 is LNHNV and CDR2 YYDKDF (reference sequence). This CDR3 is 17 amino acids long. Trimming at V came to 0 bases and at J to 5 bases, leaving 4 bases not matched to a gene. The chain's CDR3 is CATSREAGTSGNNEQFF. DNA for the CDR3: TGTGCCACCAGCAGAGAAGCGGGGACTAGCGGGAACAATGAGCAGTTCTTC.

The chain joins TRBV7-9 to TRBJ2-2; D is uncertain. Between the trimmed V and J ends, which lost 4 bases and 3 bases, there was a span of 18 bases. The CDR3 is made up of 17 amino acids. The germline gives CDR1 SEHNR, CDR2 FQNEAQ (reference sequence). The DNA for the CDR3 is TGTGCCAGCAGCTCCCATAGTGGGGAAATGTACACCGGGGAGCTGTTTTTT. As protein: CASSSHSGEMYTGELFF.

The genes are TRBV5-6 and TRBJ1-2; D is unresolved. The CDR3 contains 13 residues. The germline V gene encodes CDR1 SGHDT and CDR2 YYEEEE. V lost 0 bases to trimming and J lost 6 bases, with 9 bases between them. CDR3 in amino acids: CASSLEQYDGYTF. CDR3 bases: TGTGCCAGCAGCTTGGAACAGTACGATGGCTACACCTTC.

This clone was picked up one time. The V call is TRBV11-2, the J call TRBJ1-3; no clear D gene. This CDR3 contains 15 residues. V lost 1 base and J 0 bases, leaving 7 bases between the germline ends. Germline CDR1 is SGHAT and CDR2 is FQNNGV. CDR3 sequence: CASSLVFSSGNTIYF. CDR3 in DNA: TGTGCCAGCAGCTTAGTCTTCAGCTCTGGAAACACCATATATTTT.

This clone was counted a single time. The rearrangement links TRBV28 to TRBJ2-1, with a tentative D call TRBD1 (5 bases). Trimming cost V 7 bases and J 2 bases, with 12 bases left between them. The germline V gene has CDR1 MDHEN and CDR2 SYDVKM. The CDR3 length is 14 residues. The DNA of the CDR3 is TGTGCCAGCACCCGCCCAGGGACCTACAATGAGCAGTTCTTC. It specifies CASTRPGTYNEQFF.

The rearrangement joins TRBV10-3 to TRBJ2-1; D could derive from TRBD1 or TRBD2 (6 bases each). Germline CDR1 reads ENHRY; CDR2 reads SYGVKD. V lost 9 bases to trimming and J lost 10 bases, with 22 bases between them. This CDR3 has 14 residues. The CDR3 region is CAIQARRDTGEQFF. Written as DNA, the CDR3 is TGTGCCATTCAAGCGCGGCGGGACACTGGCGAGCAGTTCTTC.

The V gene is TRBV5-1, the J gene TRBJ1-2, with 10 bases identical to TRBD1. V lost 4 bases, J lost 8 bases, and 5 bases stayed unmatched. Germline loops: CDR1 SGHRS, CDR2 YFSETQ. CDR3 size: 13 residues. In DNA, the CDR3 is TGCGCCAGCAGCCCGGGACAGGGGTGGGGCTACACCTTC. Translating gives CASSPGQGWGYTF.

The chain joins TRBV29-1 to TRBJ2-7, with D uncertain. Germline assignment: CDR1 SQVTM and CDR2 ANQGSEA. V was clipped by 5 bases and J by 0 bases, with 14 bases between them. This CDR3 region has 14 residues. The CDR3 protein is CSVLTQTRSYEQYF. The DNA for the CDR3 is TGCAGCGTTCTAACCCAAACCCGCTCCTACGAGCAGTACTTC.

This chain joins TRBV27 and TRBJ1-1; tentatively, D is TRBD1 (6 bases). Per the germline V gene, CDR1 is MNHEY and CDR2 is SMNVEV (reference sequence). The CDR3 runs to 17 residues. Trimming removed 5 bases from V and 1 base from J, with 20 bases in between. The CDR3 region has the DNA TGTGCCAGCAGTATTACAGGGATTCGATCGGAGAACACTGAAGCTTTCTTT. This translates into CASSITGIRSENTEAFF.

V usage is TRBV19 and J usage is TRBJ2-6; 8 nucleotides align to TRBD1. There are 18 residues in the CDR3. The junction had 13 bases not matched to a gene; V was cut back by 7 bases and J by 2 bases. The germline CDR1 and CDR2 sequences are LNHDA and SQIVND (reference sequence). This CDR3 reads CASIRTGTGFAGANVLTF. Here the CDR3 DNA reads TGTGCCAGTATCAGGACCGGGACAGGATTTGCTGGGGCCAACGTCCTGACTTTC.

This clone was found a few times. The genes are TRBV10-3 and TRBJ2-7; 16 bases fit TRBD2. The V and J ends lost 6 bases and 5 bases, in that order; junction bases with no gene match: 10. CDR3 length equals 17 residues. The V gene's germline CDR1 is ENHRY and CDR2 SYGVKD. For the CDR3, the DNA is TGTGCCATCAGGAAAGGGACTAGCGGGAGGGCCGGGGACGAGCAGTACTTC. It codes for CAIRKGTSGRAGDEQYF.